Presented here are 27 T cell receptor beta chains from one specimen sequenced in a study of T cell repertoires in aging, cancer and after chemotherapy. A mixed TRB-A/B primer pool amplified rearranged TRB by multiplex touch-down PCR. Each CDR3 protein is one row after TCRdb ran MiXCR on the multiplex PCR reads. The sample lists under 7,500 distinct CDR3 sequences, 21% seen once, with more than 2.5% in the top ten. Amplification of TCR beta used genomic DNA extracted from peripheral blood. Sequencing was carried out using blood. All receptors come from a human donor with a blood cancer.

In its sample, this clonotype was seen a few times. The rearrangement uses TRBV12-3 or TRBV12-4 and TRBJ1-2; D gene ambiguous. The CDR3 contains 15 residues. Trimming removed 6 bases at V and 0 bases at J, with 14 bases between. CDR3 DNA: TGTGCCAGCAGAGGCAGAGGAACATCTAACTATGGCTACACCTTC. Its protein is CASRGRGTSNYGYTF.

This clonotype has a handful of counts. The chain joins TRBV7-9 to TRBJ2-6; 11 bases are shared with TRBD1. CDR3 length: 18 residues. Germline CDR1 and CDR2: SEHNR and FQNEAQ (reference sequence). The V gene end was trimmed by 5 bases and the J gene end by 0 bases; junction bases not matched to a gene: 6. The CDR3 sequence: CASSTMGTGGSGANVLTF. DNA for the CDR3: TGTGCCAGCAGCACGATGGGGACAGGGGGCTCTGGGGCCAACGTCCTGACTTTC.

The chain carries TRBV20-1 and TRBJ2-7; D assignment may be TRBD1 or TRBD2 (5 bases each). This CDR3 spans 15 amino acids. Germline lookup yields CDR1 DFQATT and CDR2 SNEGSKA (reference sequence). The V and J ends lost 2 bases and 2 bases respectively, with 16 bases between them. DNA of the CDR3: TGCAGTGCTAGATTATCCGGGACCCTCACCTACGAGCAGTACTTC. Amino acids: CSARLSGTLTYEQYF.

This clonotype was picked up a small number of times. The chain recombines TRBV5-1 with TRBJ2-2; 7 bases are shared with TRBD1. Unmatched junction bases numbered 4, after V lost 4 bases and J lost 7 bases. Germline CDR1 reads SGHRS; CDR2 reads YFSETQ. This CDR3 comprises 13 residues. The CDR3 coding sequence is TGCGCCAGCAGCCCTCGGGACAGCGGGGAGCTGTTTTTT. This translates into CASSPRDSGELFF.

This chain connects TRBV18 to TRBJ1-5; TRBD1 matches at 9 bases. The trim removed 4 bases at V and 5 bases at J, leaving 3 bases unmatched. CDR1 KGHSH and CDR2 LQKENI come from the germline V gene. The CDR3 covers 14 residues. The CDR3 nucleotides read TGTGCCAGCTCACTGCGGACAGGGGATCAGCCCCAGCATTTT. It yields the protein CASSLRTGDQPQHF. The full variable domain, its missing parts supplied by reference TRBV18 and TRBJ1-5, is NAGVMQNPRHLVRRRGQEARLRCSPMKGHSHVYWYRQLPEEGLKFMVYLQKENIIDESGMPKERFSAEFPKEGPSILRIQQVVRGDSAAYFCASSLRTGDQPQHFGDGTRLSIL.

This clonotype is categorized as medium-sized. The CDR3 DNA sequence: TGTGCCAGCAGTCCCGGGACAGGGGTAGAGACCCAGTACTTC. Translated, it gives CASSPGTGVETQYF. The chain employs TRBV5-6 and TRBJ2-5; 10 bases line up with TRBD1. CDR3 length: 14 residues. J lost 4 bases, V lost 5 bases, and 5 bases had no gene match. The germline CDR1 and CDR2 sequences are SGHDT and YYEEEE.

The rearrangement links TRBV20-1 to TRBJ1-1, with TRBD1 as a possible D gene (5 bases). Trimming pared 1 base from V and 5 bases from J, leaving 14 bases between. Per germline, CDR1 DFQATT and CDR2 SNEGSKA (reference sequence). CDR3 length: 14 amino acids. CDR3 in DNA: TGCAGTGCTAGAGCAACCACGGGGGAGACTGAAGCTTTCTTT. This translates into CSARATTGETEAFF.

The gene calls are TRBV11-1 and TRBJ1-2; TRBD1 aligns across 7 bases. The J segment lost 6 bases and the V segment lost 1 base, leaving 8 bases of the junction unmatched. Germline CDR1 is SGHAT and CDR2 is FQDESV (reference sequence). The CDR3 consists of 15 residues. CDR3 protein: CASSLDMTGIDGYTF. The CDR3 DNA reads TGTGCCAGCAGCTTAGATATGACAGGGATAGATGGCTACACCTTC.

Within the sample, this clonotype is medium-sized. The rearrangement uses TRBV24-1 and TRBJ2-2; D remains ambiguous. The germline V gene encodes CDR1 KGHDR and CDR2 SFDVKD. Trimming removed 8 bases at V and 0 bases at J, with 9 bases between. The CDR3 totals 14 residues. Here the CDR3 reads CATTTETNTGELFF. DNA of the CDR3: TGTGCCACCACGACGGAGACGAACACCGGGGAGCTGTTTTTT.

V and J are TRBV6-2 or TRBV6-3 and TRBJ2-7; D unresolved. The germline V and J ends were trimmed by 8 bases and 1 base, with 18 bases remaining between them. Germline CDR1 MNHEY, CDR2 SVGEGT. The CDR3 runs to 15 residues. The CDR3 sequence: CASGKGPRASYEQYF. The CDR3 region has the DNA TGTGCCAGCGGGAAGGGTCCCAGAGCATCCTACGAGCAGTACTTC.

By proportion, this clonotype is medium-sized. This chain uses TRBV6-5 with TRBJ1-2; no firm D call. The CDR3 length is 15 residues. Germline V gene sequence: CDR1 MNHEY, CDR2 SVGAGI. Trimming left V 5 bases short and J 8 bases short, with 21 bases between. DNA for the CDR3: TGTGCCAGCAGTGCACCGGGCGCGGCCAAGGGAGGCTACACCTTC. Translated, it gives CASSAPGAAKGGYTF.

In regard to this clonotype: One junction end does not reproduce the germline sequence, and a read error may be involved. The chain links TRBV12-3 or TRBV12-4 to TRBJ1-5; D remains ambiguous. The CDR3 length is 13 residues. CDR3 in amino acids: CASSRTVNQPQLF. CDR3 bases: TGTGCCAGCAGTAGGACGGTTAATCAGCCCCAGCTTTTT.

This clonotype ranks as medium-sized. The chain recombines TRBV5-6 with TRBJ2-5, with D maybe TRBD1 (5 bases). The CDR3 has 14 residues. Germline V CDR1 and CDR2: SGHDT, YYEEEE. Trimming left V 0 bases short and J 4 bases short, with 10 bases between. The CDR3 DNA reads TGTGCCAGCAGCTTGGATCAGGGTGGAGAGACCCAGTACTTC. It is translated as CASSLDQGGETQYF.

This clonotype is classed as large. The CDR3 sequence: CSVERANTGELFF. CDR3 sequence (DNA): TGCAGCGTTGAGAGGGCAAACACCGGGGAGCTGTTTTTT. The chain links TRBV29-1 to TRBJ2-2; maybe TRBD2 (5 bases). V was cut by 3 bases and J by 2 bases, with 7 bases left in between. From germline, CDR1 is SQVTM and CDR2 ANQGSEA. The CDR3 runs to 13 residues.

This clonotype was found a few times. This chain joins TRBV18 and TRBJ1-2; D perhaps matches TRBD1 (6 bases). Germline V gives CDR1 KGHSH, CDR2 LQKENI. This CDR3 contains 14 residues. V gave up 3 bases and J gave up 0 bases, with 8 bases separating them. In DNA, the CDR3 is TGTGCCAGCTCACCGGGGGGGCCTAACTATGGCTACACCTTC. It encodes CASSPGGPNYGYTF. The full variable domain, completed using reference TRBV18 and TRBJ1-2, is NAGVMQNPRHLVRRRGQEARLRCSPMKGHSHVYWYRQLPEEGLKFMVYLQKENIIDESGMPKERFSAEFPKEGPSILRIQQVVRGDSAAYFCASSPGGPNYGYTFGSGTRLTVV.

By share of the sample, this clonotype is medium-sized. The chain joins TRBV6-4 to TRBJ2-2; TRBD1 aligns across 8 bases. This CDR3 comprises 17 residues. Germline trimming cut 4 bases from V and 0 bases from J; bases unmatched to any gene: 7. Germline V gene sequence: CDR1 MRHNA, CDR2 SNTAGT. This CDR3 is CASSASGGWANTGELFF. In DNA form, the CDR3 reads TGTGCCAGCAGTGCTTCAGGGGGCTGGGCGAACACCGGGGAGCTGTTTTTT.

This clonotype is medium-sized (0.01 to 0.1%) in the sample. This chain connects TRBV29-1 to TRBJ2-2, with D possibly called TRBD1 or TRBD2 (6 bases each). V was trimmed by 0 bases and J by 4 bases, leaving 12 bases between them. The CDR3 consists of 15 residues. Germline lookup yields CDR1 SQVTM and CDR2 ANQGSEA. The DNA for the CDR3 is TGCAGCGTTGAAGAGGAGGGCAGGGGCACCGGGGAGCTGTTTTTT. Residues: CSVEEEGRGTGELFF.

This clonotype is medium-sized (0.01 to 0.1%). The rearrangement uses TRBV30 and TRBJ1-6; possible D gene TRBD1, 5 bases. CDR3 size: 13 residues. Germline V CDR1 and CDR2: GTSNPN, SVGIG (reference sequence). Trimming took 4 bases from V and 15 from J, leaving 19 bases between them. The CDR3 region has the DNA TGTGCCTGGACAAAGGGGCTGAATACTATCCTCCACTTT. Translating it yields CAWTKGLNTILHF. Full variable domain (outside the CDR3, taken from reference TRBV30 and TRBJ1-6): SQTIHQWPATLVQPVGSPLSLECTVEGTSNPNLYWYRQAAGRGLQLLFYSVGIGQISSEVPQNLSASRPQDRQFILSSKKLLLSDSGFYLCAWTKGLNTILHFGNGTRLTVT.

By share, this clonotype counts as medium-sized (0.01 to 0.1%). The chain has TRBV27 and TRBJ2-6; 9 bases align to TRBD1. The V segment lost 5 bases and the J segment 2 bases; nucleotides outside the gene matches: 10. The CDR3 has 18 residues. Germline V gives CDR1 MNHEY, CDR2 SMNVEV (reference sequence). For the CDR3, the DNA is TGTGCCAGCAGTGCCCGGACAGGGGAGTTTACTGGGGCCAACGTCCTGACTTTC. This gives the protein CASSARTGEFTGANVLTF.

Sample share makes this clonotype medium-sized. This rearrangement joins TRBV30 to TRBJ2-3; tentatively, D is TRBD1 (5 bases). Germline V gene data show CDR1 as GTSNPN and CDR2 as SVGIG (reference sequence). V gave up 0 bases and J gave up 0 bases, with 13 bases separating them. The CDR3 is made up of 16 amino acids. The CDR3, as DNA: TGTGCCTGGAGTGTAAGTGACAGTTCGAGCACAGATACGCAGTATTTT. This translates into CAWSVSDSSSTDTQYF.

The chain recombines TRBV5-6 with TRBJ1-5; 9 bases line up with TRBD1. The V and J ends lost 0 bases and 6 bases, in that order; junction bases with no gene match: 7. The CDR3 consists of 16 residues. Germline V CDR1 and CDR2: SGHDT, YYEEEE. CDR3 amino acids: CASSLGPDRGSQPQHF. For the CDR3, the DNA is TGTGCCAGCAGCTTGGGTCCCGACAGGGGGAGTCAGCCCCAGCATTTT.

This clonotype was counted between two and nine times. The chain is built from TRBV28 and TRBJ2-7; 8 bases fit TRBD2. J lost 3 bases, V lost 7 bases, and 5 bases had no gene match. Germline V CDR1 and CDR2: MDHEN, SYDVKM. This CDR3 has 13 residues. CDR3 residues: CASTPGGNYEQYF. The CDR3 bases are TGTGCCAGCACTCCGGGGGGGAACTACGAGCAGTACTTC.

Concerning this clonotype: A junction boundary mismatches the germline segment, possibly from a read error. The rearrangement uses TRBV7-7 and TRBJ2-5; TRBD2 agrees at 7 bases. The germline V gene has CDR1 SSHAT and CDR2 FNYEAQ (reference sequence). CDR3 length: 14 residues. The CDR3 DNA reads as TGTGCTAGCAGCCCGAGCGGGGCGCAGGGGACCCAGTACTTC. This encodes CASSPSGAQGTQYF.

This rearrangement joins TRBV20-1 to TRBJ1-1; TRBD1 might be the D (5 bases). Trimming removed 5 bases at V and 5 bases at J, with 18 bases between. This CDR3 contains 14 residues. Germline assignment: CDR1 DFQATT and CDR2 SNEGSKA (reference sequence). The CDR3 nucleotides are TGCAGTGCTCCCAGACCGGGGCTAGGGACTGAAGCTTTCTTT. This translates into CSAPRPGLGTEAFF.

The CDR3 DNA is TGTGCCAGCAGCTCCCACCCCACAGATACGCAGTATTTT. Translating it yields CASSSHPTDTQYF. This sequence joins TRBV9 and TRBJ2-3; the D is unclear. This CDR3 has 13 residues. Germline V gives CDR1 SGDLS, CDR2 YYNGEE. Trimming took 4 bases from V and 2 from J, leaving 8 bases between them. Looking up the rest from reference TRBV9 and TRBJ2-3 gives the full variable domain: DSGVTQTPKHLITATGQRVTLRCSPRSGDLSVYWYQQSLDQGLQFLIQYYNGEERAKGNILERFSAQQFPDLHSELNLSSLELGDSALYFCASSSHPTDTQYFGPGTRLTVL.

By its share, this clonotype is medium-sized. The J gene is TRBJ2-7, the V gene TRBV27, with TRBD1 matching 12 bases. This CDR3 is 16 amino acids long. V lost 7 bases, J lost 7 bases, and 14 bases stayed unmatched. Germline V gives CDR1 MNHEY, CDR2 SMNVEV (reference sequence). The CDR3 DNA sequence: TGTGCCAGCAATCTTTGCTTGGGACAGGGGGCAGAAGAGCAGTACTTC. Translated, it gives CASNLCLGQGAEEQYF.

This clonotype is classed as medium-sized (0.01 to 0.1%). This chain links TRBV7-6 with TRBJ1-5; TRBD1 agrees at 8 bases. This CDR3 comprises 14 residues. Germline V gives CDR1 SGHVS, CDR2 FNYEAQ. Trimming cost V 4 bases and J 2 bases; bases outside gene matches: 1. This CDR3 reads CASSSTGGNQPQHF. CDR3 coding DNA: TGTGCCAGCAGCTCGACAGGGGGCAATCAGCCCCAGCATTTT.